This T cell receptor (beta chain) derives from a study of regulatory and conventional T cells in RAG deficiency. Study results and caveats: In Omenn syndrome, sorted "Tregs" may be peripherally activated cells. Omenn patients showed >90% Treg-Tconv overlap and shorter CDR3 lengths.

On this clone: What it binds is unknown.

Sequenced by immunoSEQ multiplex PCR; TCRdb stores in-frame clones only, minus some. The sample has 45,000 to 50,000 clones; about 90% are singletons. Genomic DNA came from blood conventional CD4+ T cells gated CD25-low CD127-high. Deletions cut 2 bases from V and 0 bases from J, with 10 bases between. The germline gives CDR1 SEHNR, CDR2 FQNEAQ (reference sequence). The CDR3 sequence is 16 residues long. This sample was also put to use in a study of regulatory T cells. Per that paper: The primer mix had 52 TRBV and 13 TRBJ primers.

The chain is built from TRBV7-9 and TRBJ1-4; D not certain. The sequencing input was CD4+ effector T cells sorted from blood. This TCR derives from a human donor in good health. The CDR3 DNA sequence: TGTGCCAGCAGCTTAACCGGACGGGCAACTAATGAAAAACTGTTTTTT. The encoded protein is CASSLTGRATNEKLFF.